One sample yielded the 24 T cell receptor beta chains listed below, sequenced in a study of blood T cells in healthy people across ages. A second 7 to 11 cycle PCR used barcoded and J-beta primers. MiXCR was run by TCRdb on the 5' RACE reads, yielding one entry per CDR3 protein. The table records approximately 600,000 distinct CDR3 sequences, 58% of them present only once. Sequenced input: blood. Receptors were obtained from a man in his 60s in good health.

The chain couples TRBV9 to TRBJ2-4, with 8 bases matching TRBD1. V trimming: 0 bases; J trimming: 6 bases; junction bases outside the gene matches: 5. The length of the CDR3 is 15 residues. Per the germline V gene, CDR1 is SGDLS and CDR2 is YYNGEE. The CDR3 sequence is CASSVDQGAANIQYF. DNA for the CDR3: TGTGCCAGCAGCGTAGATCAGGGGGCGGCAAACATTCAGTACTTC.

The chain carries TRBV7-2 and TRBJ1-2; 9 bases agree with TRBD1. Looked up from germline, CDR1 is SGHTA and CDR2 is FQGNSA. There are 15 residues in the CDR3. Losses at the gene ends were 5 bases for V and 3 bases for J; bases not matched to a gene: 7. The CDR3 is CASSPGTGSYYGYTF. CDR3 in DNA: TGTGCCAGCAGCCCAGGGACAGGGAGCTACTATGGCTACACCTTC.

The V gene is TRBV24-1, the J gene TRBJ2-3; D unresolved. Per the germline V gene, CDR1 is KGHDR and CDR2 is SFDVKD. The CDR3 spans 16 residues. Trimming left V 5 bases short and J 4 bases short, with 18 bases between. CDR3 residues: CATSALGQLSPDTQYF. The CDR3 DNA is TGTGCCACCAGTGCCCTTGGGCAGCTAAGCCCAGATACGCAGTATTTT.

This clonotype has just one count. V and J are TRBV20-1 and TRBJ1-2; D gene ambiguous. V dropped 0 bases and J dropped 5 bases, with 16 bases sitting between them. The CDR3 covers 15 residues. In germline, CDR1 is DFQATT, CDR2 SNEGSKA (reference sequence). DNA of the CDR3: TGCAGTGCTAGAGATCCGCGTGGCAGCCAGTATGGCTACACCTTC. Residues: CSARDPRGSQYGYTF.

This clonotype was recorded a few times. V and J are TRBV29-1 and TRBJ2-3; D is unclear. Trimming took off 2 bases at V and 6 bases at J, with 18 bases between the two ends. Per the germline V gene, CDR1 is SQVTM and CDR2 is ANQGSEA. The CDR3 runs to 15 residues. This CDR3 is CSVERQDLGLDTQYF. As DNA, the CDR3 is TGCAGCGTTGAACGGCAGGATCTAGGTCTGGATACGCAGTATTTT.

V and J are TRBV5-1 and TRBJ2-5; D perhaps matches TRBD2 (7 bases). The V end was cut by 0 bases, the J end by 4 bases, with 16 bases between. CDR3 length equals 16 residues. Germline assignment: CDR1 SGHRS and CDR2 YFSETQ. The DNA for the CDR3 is TGCGCCAGCAGCTTGGAGGCGGGGGCCGGGAGAGAGACCCAGTACTTC. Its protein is CASSLEAGAGRETQYF.

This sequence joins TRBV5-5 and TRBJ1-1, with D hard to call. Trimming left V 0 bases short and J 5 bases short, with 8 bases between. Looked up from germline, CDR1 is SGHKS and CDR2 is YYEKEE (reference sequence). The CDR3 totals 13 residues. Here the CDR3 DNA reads TGTGCCAGCAGCTTGGAGGAGGGAACTGAAGCTTTCTTT. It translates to CASSLEEGTEAFF.

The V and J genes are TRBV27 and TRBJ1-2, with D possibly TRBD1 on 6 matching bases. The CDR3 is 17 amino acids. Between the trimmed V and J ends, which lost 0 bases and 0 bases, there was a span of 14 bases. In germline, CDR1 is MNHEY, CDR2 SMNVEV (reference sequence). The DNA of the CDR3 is TGTGCCAGCAGTTTATCGAGAAGGACAGACTCTAACTATGGCTACACCTTC. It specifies CASSLSRRTDSNYGYTF.

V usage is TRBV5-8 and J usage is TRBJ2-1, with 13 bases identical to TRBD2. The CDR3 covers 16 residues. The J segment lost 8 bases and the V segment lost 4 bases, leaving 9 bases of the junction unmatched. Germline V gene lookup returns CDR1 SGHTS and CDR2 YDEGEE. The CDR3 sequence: CASSPGTSGELDEQFF. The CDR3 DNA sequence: TGTGCCAGCAGCCCCGGGACTAGCGGGGAGTTAGATGAGCAGTTCTTC. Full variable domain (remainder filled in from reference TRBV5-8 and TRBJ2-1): EAGVTQSPTHLIKTRGQQATLRCSPISGHTSVYWYQQALGLGLQFLLWYDEGEERNRGNFPPRFSGRQFPNYSSELNVNALELEDSALYLCASSPGTSGELDEQFFGPGTRLTVL.

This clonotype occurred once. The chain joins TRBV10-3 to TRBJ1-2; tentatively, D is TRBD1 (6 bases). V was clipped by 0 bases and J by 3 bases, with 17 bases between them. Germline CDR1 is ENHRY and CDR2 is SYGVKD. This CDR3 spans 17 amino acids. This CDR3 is CAISESWGRDNDYGYTF. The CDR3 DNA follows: TGTGCCATCAGTGAGTCTTGGGGCAGGGACAATGACTATGGCTACACCTTC.

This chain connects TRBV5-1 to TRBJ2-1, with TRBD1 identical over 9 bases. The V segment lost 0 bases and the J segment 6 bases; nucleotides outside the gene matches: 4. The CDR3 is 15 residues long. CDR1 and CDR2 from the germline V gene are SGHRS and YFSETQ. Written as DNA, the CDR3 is TGCGCCAGCAGCTTGGGGGACAGGGACGGCAATGAGCAGTTCTTC. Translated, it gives CASSLGDRDGNEQFF.

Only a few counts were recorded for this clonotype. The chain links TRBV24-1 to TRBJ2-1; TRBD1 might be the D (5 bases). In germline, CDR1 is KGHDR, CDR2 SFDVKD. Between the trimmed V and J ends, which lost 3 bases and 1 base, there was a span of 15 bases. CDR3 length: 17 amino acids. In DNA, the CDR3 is TGTGCCACCAGTGATCCGCAGCCAGGGCTATCCTACAATGAGCAGTTCTTC. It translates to CATSDPQPGLSYNEQFF.

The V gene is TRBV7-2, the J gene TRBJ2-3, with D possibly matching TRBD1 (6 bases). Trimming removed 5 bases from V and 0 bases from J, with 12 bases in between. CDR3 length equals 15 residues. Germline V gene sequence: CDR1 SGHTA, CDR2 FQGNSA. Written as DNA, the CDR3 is TGTGCCAGCAGCCGATCAAGGGGGAGCACAGATACGCAGTATTTT. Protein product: CASSRSRGSTDTQYF.

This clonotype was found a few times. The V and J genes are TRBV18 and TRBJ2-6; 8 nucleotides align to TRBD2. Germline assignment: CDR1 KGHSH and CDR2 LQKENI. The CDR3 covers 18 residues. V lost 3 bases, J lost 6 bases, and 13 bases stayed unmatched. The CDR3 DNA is TGTGCCAGCTCACCCCGAGCGGGGGAGCAAGTTTCGGCCAACGTCCTGACTTTC. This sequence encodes CASSPRAGEQVSANVLTF.

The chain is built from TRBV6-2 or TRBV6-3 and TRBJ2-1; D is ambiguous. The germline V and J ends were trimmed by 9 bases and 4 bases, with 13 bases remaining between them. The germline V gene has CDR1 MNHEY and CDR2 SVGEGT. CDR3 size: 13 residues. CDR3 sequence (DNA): TGTGCCAGTGTAGCTAGTTGGTACAATGAGCAGTTCTTC. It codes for CASVASWYNEQFF.

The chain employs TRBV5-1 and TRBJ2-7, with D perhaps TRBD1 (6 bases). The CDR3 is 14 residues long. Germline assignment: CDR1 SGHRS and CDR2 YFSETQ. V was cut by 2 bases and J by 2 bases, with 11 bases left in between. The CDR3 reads CASSFGGQTYEQYF. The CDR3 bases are TGCGCCAGCAGCTTTGGGGGACAAACCTACGAGCAGTACTTC.

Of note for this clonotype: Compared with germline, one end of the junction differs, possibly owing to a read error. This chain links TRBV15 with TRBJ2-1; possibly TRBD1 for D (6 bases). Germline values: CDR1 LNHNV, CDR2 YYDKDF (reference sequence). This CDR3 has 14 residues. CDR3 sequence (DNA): TGTGCCACCAGCTTACAGGGCTCCCACAATGAGCAGTTCTTC. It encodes CATSLQGSHNEQFF.

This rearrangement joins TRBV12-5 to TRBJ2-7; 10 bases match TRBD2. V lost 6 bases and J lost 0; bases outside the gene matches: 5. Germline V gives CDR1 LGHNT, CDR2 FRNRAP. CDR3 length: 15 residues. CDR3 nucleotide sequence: TGTGCTAGTGGCCACGGACTAGCGGCCTCCTACGAGCAGTACTTC. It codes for CASGHGLAASYEQYF.

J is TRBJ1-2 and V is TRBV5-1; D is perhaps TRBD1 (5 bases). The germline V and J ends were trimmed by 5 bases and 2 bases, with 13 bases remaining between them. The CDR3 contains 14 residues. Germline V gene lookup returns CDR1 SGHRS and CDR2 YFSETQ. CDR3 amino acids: CASRWDGSNYGYTF. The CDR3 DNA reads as TGCGCCAGCAGATGGGACGGATCCAACTATGGCTACACCTTC.

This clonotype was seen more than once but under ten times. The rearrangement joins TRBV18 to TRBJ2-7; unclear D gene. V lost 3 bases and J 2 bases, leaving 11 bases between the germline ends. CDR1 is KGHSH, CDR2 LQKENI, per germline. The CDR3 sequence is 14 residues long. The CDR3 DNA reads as TGTGCCAGCTCACCTGGCGGCGAGCCCTACGAGCAGTACTTC. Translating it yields CASSPGGEPYEQYF.

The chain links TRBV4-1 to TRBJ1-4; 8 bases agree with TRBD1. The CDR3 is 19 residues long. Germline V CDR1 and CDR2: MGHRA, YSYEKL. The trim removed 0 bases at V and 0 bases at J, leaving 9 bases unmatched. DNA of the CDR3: TGCGCCAGCAGCCAAGATTGGCAGGGGGCAAGTGCAACTAATGAAAAACTGTTTTTT. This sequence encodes CASSQDWQGASATNEKLFF.

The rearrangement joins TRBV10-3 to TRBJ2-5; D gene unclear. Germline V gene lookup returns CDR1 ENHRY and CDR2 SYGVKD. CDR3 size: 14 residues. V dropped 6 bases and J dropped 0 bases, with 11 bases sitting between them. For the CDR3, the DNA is TGTGCCATCAGGGCAGCCCCGTACCAAGAGACCCAGTACTTC. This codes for CAIRAAPYQETQYF.

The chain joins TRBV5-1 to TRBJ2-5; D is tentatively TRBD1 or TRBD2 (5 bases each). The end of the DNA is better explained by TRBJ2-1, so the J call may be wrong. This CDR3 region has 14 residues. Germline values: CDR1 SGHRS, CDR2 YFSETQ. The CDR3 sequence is CASSRDGTQETQFF. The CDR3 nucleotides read TGCGCCAGCAGCCGGGACGGAACCCAAGAGACCCAGTTCTTC.

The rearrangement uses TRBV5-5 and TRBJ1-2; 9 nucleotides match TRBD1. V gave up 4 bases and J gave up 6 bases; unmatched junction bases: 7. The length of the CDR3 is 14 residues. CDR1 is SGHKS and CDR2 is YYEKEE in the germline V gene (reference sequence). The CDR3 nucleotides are TGTGCCAGCAGCCAACCCGGGACAGGGAATGGCTACACCTTC. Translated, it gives CASSQPGTGNGYTF.